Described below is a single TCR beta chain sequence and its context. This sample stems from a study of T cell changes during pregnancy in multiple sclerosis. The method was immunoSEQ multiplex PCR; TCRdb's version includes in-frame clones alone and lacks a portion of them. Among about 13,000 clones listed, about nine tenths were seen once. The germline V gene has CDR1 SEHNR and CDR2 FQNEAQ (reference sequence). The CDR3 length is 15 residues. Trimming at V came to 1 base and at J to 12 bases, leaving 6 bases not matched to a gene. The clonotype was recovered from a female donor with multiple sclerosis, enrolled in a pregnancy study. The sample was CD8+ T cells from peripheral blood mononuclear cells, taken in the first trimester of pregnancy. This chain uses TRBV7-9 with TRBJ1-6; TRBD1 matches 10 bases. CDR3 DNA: TGTGCCAGCAGCTTAGGGGGACAGGGGAGTAGACCCCTCCACTTT. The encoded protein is CASSLGGQGSRPLHF.